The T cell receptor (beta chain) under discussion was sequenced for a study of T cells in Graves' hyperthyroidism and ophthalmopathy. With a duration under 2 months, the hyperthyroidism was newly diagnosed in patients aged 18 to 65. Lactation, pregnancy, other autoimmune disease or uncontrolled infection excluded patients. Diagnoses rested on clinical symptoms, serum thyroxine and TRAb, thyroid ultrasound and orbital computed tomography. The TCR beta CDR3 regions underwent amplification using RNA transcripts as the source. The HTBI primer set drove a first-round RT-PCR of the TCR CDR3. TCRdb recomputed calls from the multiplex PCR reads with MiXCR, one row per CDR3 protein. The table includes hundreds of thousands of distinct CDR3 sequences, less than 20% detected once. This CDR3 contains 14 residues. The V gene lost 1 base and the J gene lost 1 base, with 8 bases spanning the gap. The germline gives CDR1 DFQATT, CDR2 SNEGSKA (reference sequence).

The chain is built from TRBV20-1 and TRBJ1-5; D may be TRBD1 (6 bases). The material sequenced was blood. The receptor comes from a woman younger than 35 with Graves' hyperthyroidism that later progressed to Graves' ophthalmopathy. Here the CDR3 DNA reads TGCAGTGCTAGAGCGGACAGCAGCAATCAGCCCCAGCATTTT. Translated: CSARADSSNQPQHF.